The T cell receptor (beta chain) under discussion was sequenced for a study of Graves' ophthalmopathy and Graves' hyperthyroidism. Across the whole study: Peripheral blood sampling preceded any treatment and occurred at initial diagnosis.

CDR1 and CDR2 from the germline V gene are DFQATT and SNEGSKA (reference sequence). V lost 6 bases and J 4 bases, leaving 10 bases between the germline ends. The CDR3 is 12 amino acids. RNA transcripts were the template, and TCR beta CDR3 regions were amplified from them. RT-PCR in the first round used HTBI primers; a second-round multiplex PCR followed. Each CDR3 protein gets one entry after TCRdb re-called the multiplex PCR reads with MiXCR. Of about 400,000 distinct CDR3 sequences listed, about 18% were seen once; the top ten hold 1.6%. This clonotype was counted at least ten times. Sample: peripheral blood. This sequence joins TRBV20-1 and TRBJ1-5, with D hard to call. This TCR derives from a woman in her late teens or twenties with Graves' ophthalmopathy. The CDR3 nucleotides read TGCAGTGCCACTATAACTAATCAGCCCCAGCATTTT. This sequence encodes CSATITNQPQHF.